Listed here are 23 T cell receptor beta chains from one sample, sequenced in a study of T cells in Graves' hyperthyroidism and ophthalmopathy. The CDR3 regions of TCR beta were amplified from RNA transcripts. The primer set for the first-round RT-PCR of the TCR CDR3 was HTBI. TCRdb redid the calling of the multiplex PCR reads with MiXCR, one entry per CDR3 protein. The table includes under 350,000 distinct CDR3 sequences, less than 30% detected once. The sequencing input was blood. These receptors were taken from a man between 40 and 49 years old with Graves' hyperthyroidism that later progressed to Graves' ophthalmopathy.

CDR3 DNA: TGTGCCAGTACCCCCGCTTGGGACAGACCCTACGAGCAGTACTTC. Translated, it gives CASTPAWDRPYEQYF. The chain combines TRBV19 with TRBJ2-7, with 7 bases matching TRBD1. Unmatched junction bases numbered 11, after V lost 7 bases and J lost 2 bases. The CDR3 sequence is 15 residues long. Germline CDR1 is LNHDA and CDR2 is SQIVND (reference sequence).

This clonotype has a count of ten or more. V gene TRBV11-3 combines with J gene TRBJ2-2; TRBD1 is a possible D gene (5 bases). The CDR3 loop spans 14 amino acids. Trimming took off 5 bases at V and 1 base at J, with 8 bases between the two ends. From germline, CDR1 is SGHNT and CDR2 YENEEA. Written as DNA, the CDR3 is TGTGCCAGCAGCCACGACAGGAACACCGGGGAGCTGTTTTTT. Protein: CASSHDRNTGELFF. The full variable domain, in which reference TRBV11-3 and TRBJ2-2 provide the parts outside the CDR3, is EAGVVQSPRYKIIEKKQPVAFWCNPISGHNTLYWYLQNLGQGPELLIRYENEEAVDDSQLPKDRFSAERLKGVDSTLKIQPAELGDSAVYLCASSHDRNTGELFFGEGSRLTVL.

Many counts were recorded for this clonotype. CDR3 nucleotide sequence: TGCGCCAGCAGCTCCAATTACGGGAGGGCCCACGAGCAGTACTTC. Protein product: CASSSNYGRAHEQYF. V usage is TRBV5-1 and J usage is TRBJ2-7; 8 positions agree with TRBD2. J gave up 5 bases and V 3 bases, and 10 bases lay outside the gene matches. Germline V CDR1 and CDR2: SGHRS, YFSETQ. The CDR3 extends over 15 amino acids.

This clonotype was detected many times. The V call is TRBV5-1, the J call TRBJ1-1; tentatively, D is TRBD1 (5 bases). Trimming removed 2 bases from V and 4 bases from J, with 15 bases in between. The CDR3 consists of 15 residues. In germline, CDR1 is SGHRS, CDR2 YFSETQ. CDR3 sequence: CASSLGTDGLTEAFF. For the CDR3, the DNA is TGCGCCAGCAGCTTAGGGACGGACGGCCTCACTGAAGCTTTCTTT. The variable domain in full, with the rest retrieved from reference TRBV5-1 and TRBJ1-1, is KAGVTQTPRYLIKTRGQQVTLSCSPISGHRSVSWYQQTPGQGLQFLFEYFSETQRNKGNFPGRFSGRQFSNSRSEMNVSTLELGDSALYLCASSLGTDGLTEAFFGQGTRLTVV.

This clonotype was counted ten times or more. This chain uses TRBV18 with TRBJ2-1; 9 nucleotides match TRBD2. CDR1 is KGHSH and CDR2 is LQKENI in the germline V gene. With V trimmed by 6 bases and J by 3 bases, 6 bases remained unmatched. The CDR3 has 15 residues. DNA of the CDR3: TGTGCCAGCTCGACGCGGGAGGGAAACTACAATGAGCAGTTCTTC. It is translated as CASSTREGNYNEQFF.

This sequence joins TRBV28 and TRBJ1-5; 7 bases match TRBD1. CDR3 size: 14 residues. Germline V gene sequence: CDR1 MDHEN, CDR2 SYDVKM. Trimming took 2 bases from V and 9 from J; bases not matched to a gene: 7. DNA for the CDR3: TGTGCCAGCAGTTTAGGGGCAGGGGGGCCGCCCCAGCATTTT. Translated: CASSLGAGGPPQHF.

Many counts were recorded for this clonotype. The chain carries TRBV5-1 and TRBJ2-5; 8 bases fit TRBD2. The CDR3 contains 17 residues. Germline-derived CDR1 and CDR2 are SGHRS and YFSETQ. The V and J ends lost 0 bases and 4 bases, in that order; junction bases with no gene match: 11. The CDR3: CASSLVSGTPWAETQYF. The DNA for the CDR3 is TGCGCCAGCAGCTTGGTTAGCGGGACTCCCTGGGCAGAGACCCAGTACTTC.

There are a few counts of this clonotype. The chain recombines TRBV2 with TRBJ1-1; a possible D gene is TRBD1 (6 bases). In germline, CDR1 is SNHLY, CDR2 FYNNEI. V dropped 6 bases and J dropped 11 bases, with 19 bases sitting between them. The CDR3 length is 13 residues. The CDR3 DNA reads as TGTGCCAGCAGCCTTCAGGGGCCCTCCGGGGCTTTCTTT. It yields the protein CASSLQGPSGAFF.

The chain employs TRBV3-1 and TRBJ2-5; D unclear. The CDR3 totals 14 residues. The germline V gene has CDR1 LGHDT and CDR2 YNNKEL (reference sequence). With 0 bases removed from V and 5 bases from J, the gap between germline ends came to 10 bases. The CDR3 DNA follows: TGTGCCAGCAGCCAAGAGCGGATAAGGGAGACCCAGTACTTC. Translation: CASSQERIRETQYF.

The J gene is TRBJ1-6, the V gene TRBV20-1; maybe TRBD1 (6 bases). The CDR3 totals 15 residues. Germline values: CDR1 DFQATT, CDR2 SNEGSKA (reference sequence). The V end was cut by 5 bases, the J end by 5 bases, with 16 bases between. The CDR3 nucleotides are TGCAGTGCTGCACAGACAGGAAAAGATAATTCACCCCTCCACTTT. Its protein product is CSAAQTGKDNSPLHF.

This clonotype has a count of ten or more. This chain uses TRBV6-2 or TRBV6-3 with TRBJ2-7, with D possibly matching TRBD1 (5 bases). Germline loops: CDR1 MNHEY, CDR2 SVGEGT. Trimming stripped 6 bases from V and 3 bases from J, with 15 bases between. The length of the CDR3 is 14 residues. CDR3 nucleotide sequence: TGTGCCAGCAGACGACCGGACACAAACTACGAGCAGTACTTC. It yields the protein CASRRPDTNYEQYF.

Concerning this clonotype: A much larger clone lies one base from this, so it may be a read error. V usage is TRBV30 and J usage is TRBJ2-4; a possible D gene is TRBD2 (5 bases). CDR1 GTSNPN and CDR2 SVGIG come from the germline V gene (reference sequence). Deletions cut 4 bases from V and 11 bases from J, with 18 bases between. The CDR3 is made up of 13 amino acids. In nucleotides, the CDR3 is TGTGCCTGGACCTCACCGTCGGGGAACGTTCAGTACTTC. Encoded protein: CAWTSPSGNVQYF.

In its sample, this clonotype was seen many times. The V call is TRBV12-3 or TRBV12-4, the J call TRBJ1-5; D is uncertain. This CDR3 has 15 residues. V dropped 5 bases and J dropped 5 bases, with 16 bases sitting between them. The CDR3 DNA reads TGTGCCAGCAGTCACCTGGGCCTCCATCATCAGCCCCAGCATTTT. Its protein product is CASSHLGLHHQPQHF.

This clonotype was counted at least ten times. This chain links TRBV7-3 with TRBJ2-2; D possibly uses TRBD1 or TRBD2 (5 bases each). The CDR3 has 15 residues. V gave up 5 bases and J gave up 2 bases, with 12 bases separating them. Germline-derived CDR1 and CDR2 are SGHTA and FQGTGA. In DNA, the CDR3 is TGTGCCAGCAGCCGCCTGGGACCAAACACCGGGGAGCTGTTTTTT. This gives the protein CASSRLGPNTGELFF.

The V call is TRBV12-3 or TRBV12-4, the J call TRBJ1-3; perhaps TRBD1 as D (6 bases). V was trimmed by 8 bases and J by 6 bases, leaving 17 bases between them. The CDR3 extends over 14 amino acids. The CDR3 spells CASRRSGEENTIYF. CDR3 coding DNA: TGTGCCAGCCGGAGGTCAGGGGAGGAAAACACCATATATTTT.

This clonotype was detected a few times. The chain combines TRBV3-1 with TRBJ1-1; TRBD1 might be the D (6 bases). Per germline, CDR1 LGHDT and CDR2 YNNKEL (reference sequence). V shed 6 bases and J shed 5 bases, with 19 bases lying between them. This CDR3 has 15 amino acids. This chain's CDR3 is CASSQYSGGGTEAFF. The CDR3 bases are TGTGCCAGCAGTCAATATAGTGGGGGCGGGACTGAAGCTTTCTTT.

V gene TRBV6-2 or TRBV6-3 combines with J gene TRBJ2-7, with 8 bases aligning to TRBD2. The germline CDR1 and CDR2 sequences are MNHEY and SVGEGT. Trimming at V came to 2 bases and at J to 2 bases, leaving 11 bases not matched to a gene. The CDR3 sequence is 17 residues long. CDR3 nucleotides: TGTGCCAGCAGTTACGTCTTTGCACTAGCGGTAACCTACGAGCAGTACTTC. Its protein is CASSYVFALAVTYEQYF.

V is TRBV11-1 and J is TRBJ2-2, with 11 bases identical to TRBD1. The CDR3 extends over 16 amino acids. V shed 5 bases and J 5 bases; nucleotides not matched to a gene: 7. Looked up from germline, CDR1 is SGHAT and CDR2 is FQDESV (reference sequence). This CDR3 reads CASSESGTGGTGELFF. The CDR3 nucleotides read TGTGCCAGCAGCGAGAGTGGGACAGGGGGTACCGGGGAGCTGTTTTTT.

This clonotype was picked up many times. This sequence joins TRBV5-1 and TRBJ1-1; D remains ambiguous. There are 15 residues in the CDR3. The V end lost 0 bases, the J end lost 1 base, and 10 bases lay between the germline ends. Per the germline V gene, CDR1 is SGHRS and CDR2 is YFSETQ. The CDR3 DNA reads TGCGCCAGCAGCTTGGAGCAGGCTCCGAACACTGAAGCTTTCTTT. Translation gives CASSLEQAPNTEAFF. The whole variable domain, filled in from reference TRBV5-1 and TRBJ1-1, reads KAGVTQTPRYLIKTRGQQVTLSCSPISGHRSVSWYQQTPGQGLQFLFEYFSETQRNKGNFPGRFSGRQFSNSRSEMNVSTLELGDSALYLCASSLEQAPNTEAFFGQGTRLTVV.

This clonotype was counted many times. The V gene is TRBV29-1, the J gene TRBJ1-2; 8 positions match TRBD1. J gave up 4 bases and V 0 bases, and 10 bases lay outside the gene matches. Looked up from germline, CDR1 is SQVTM and CDR2 is ANQGSEA. CDR3 length: 16 residues. Written as DNA, the CDR3 is TGCAGCGTTGAAGAGAGTGCAGGGGGCGTGGGCTATGGCTACACCTTC. This gives the protein CSVEESAGGVGYGYTF.

The chain links TRBV28 to TRBJ2-7, with D perhaps matching TRBD2 (6 bases). The length of the CDR3 is 12 residues. Trimming took off 5 bases at V and 6 bases at J, with 11 bases between the two ends. Germline V gene sequence: CDR1 MDHEN, CDR2 SYDVKM. The CDR3 region has the DNA TGTGCCAGCAGTCAACAGGAGGGCGAGCAGTACTTC. Its translation is CASSQQEGEQYF. Using reference TRBV28 and TRBJ2-7 for the parts outside the CDR3, the full variable domain is DVKVTQSSRYLVKRTGEKVFLECVQDMDHENMFWYRQDPGLGLRLIYFSYDVKMKEKGDIPEGYSVSREKKERFSLILESASTNQTSMYLCASSQQEGEQYFGPGTRLTVT.

Worth noting for this clonotype: A much more abundant neighbour one base away suggests this may be a read error. The gene calls are TRBV19 and TRBJ1-5; D gene unclear. The CDR3 is 13 amino acids. Germline-derived CDR1 and CDR2 are LNHDA and SQIVND (reference sequence). V was shortened by 7 bases and J by 3 bases, with 10 bases between the two germline ends. The CDR3 loop is CASMAYINQPQHF. In DNA form, the CDR3 reads TGTGCCAGTATGGCCTATATCAATCAGCCCCAGCATTTT.

Many counts were recorded for this clonotype. The chain couples TRBV30 to TRBJ2-5, with D hard to call. The V gene's germline CDR1 is GTSNPN and CDR2 SVGIG (reference sequence). Trimming removed 0 bases at V and 4 bases at J, with 9 bases between. The CDR3 sequence is 13 residues long. CDR3 DNA sequence: TGTGCCTGGAGTGTTAGGAGACGAGAGACCCAGTACTTC. As protein: CAWSVRRRETQYF.